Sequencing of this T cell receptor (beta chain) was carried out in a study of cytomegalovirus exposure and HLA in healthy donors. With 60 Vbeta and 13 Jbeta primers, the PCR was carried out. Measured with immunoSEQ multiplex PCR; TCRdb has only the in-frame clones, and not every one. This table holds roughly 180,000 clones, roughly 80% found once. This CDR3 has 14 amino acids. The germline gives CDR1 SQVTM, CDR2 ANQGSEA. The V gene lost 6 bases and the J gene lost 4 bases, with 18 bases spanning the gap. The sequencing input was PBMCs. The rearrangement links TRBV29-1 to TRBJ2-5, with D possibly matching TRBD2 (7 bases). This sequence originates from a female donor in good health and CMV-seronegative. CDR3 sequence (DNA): TGCAGCGTAGGACCTAACGGGGGGCGAGAGACCCAGTACTTC. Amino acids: CSVGPNGGRETQYF. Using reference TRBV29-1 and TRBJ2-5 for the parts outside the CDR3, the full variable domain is SAVISQKPSRDICQRGTSLTIQCQVDSQVTMMFWYRQQPGQSLTLIATANQGSEATYESGFVIDKFPISRPNLTFSTLTVSNMSPEDSSIYLCSVGPNGGRETQYFGPGTRLLVL.